Each of the 28 T cell receptor beta chains below was sequenced from the same sample in a study of blood T cell repertoires in COVID-19 (dated by TCRdb to about 2020). The library was generated by the immunoSEQ multiplex PCR assay. In its TCRdb copy, this immuneACCESS table keeps in-frame sequences only and misses some clones. Where compared with another copy, unresolved V genes explain less than half of these, and the others have no known cause. The sample data list about 180,000 clones, and roughly 82% of these were observed just once. Of the sample, around 8% is held by the ten largest clones. The sequenced sample consisted of peripheral blood. These receptor sequences come from a woman aged 70-85 years with acute or convalescent COVID-19.

The gene calls are TRBV30 and TRBJ1-5; TRBD1 matches at 9 bases. The CDR3 spans 18 residues. Germline V gene lookup returns CDR1 GTSNPN and CDR2 SVGIG (reference sequence). V was clipped by 2 bases and J by 0 bases; unmatched bases: 11. In nucleotides, the CDR3 is TGTGCCTGGAGTATCCCGGGACAGGGAGTCGGTAGCAATCAGCCCCAGCATTTT. Its protein product is CAWSIPGQGVGSNQPQHF.

V usage is TRBV28 and J usage is TRBJ1-2, with D possibly being TRBD1 (6 bases). The CDR3 is 14 amino acids. V dropped 5 bases and J dropped 4 bases, with 14 bases sitting between them. CDR1 and CDR2 (germline): MDHEN, SYDVKM. The CDR3 protein is CASSTGSHTYGYTF. The CDR3 region has the DNA TGTGCCAGCAGTACAGGGAGCCACACCTATGGCTACACCTTC.

The chain uses TRBV30 and TRBJ1-2; D not resolved. CDR3 length: 13 amino acids. V gave up 5 bases and J gave up 2 bases, with 12 bases separating them. Per the germline V gene, CDR1 is GTSNPN and CDR2 is SVGIG (reference sequence). The CDR3 spells CAWSIALNYGYTF. The CDR3 bases are TGTGCCTGGTCGATCGCACTAAACTATGGCTACACCTTC.

This chain links TRBV19 with TRBJ2-1; TRBD2 might be the D (6 bases). V shed 7 bases and J shed 7 bases, with 14 bases lying between them. This CDR3 is 13 amino acids long. The germline CDR1 and CDR2 sequences are LNHDA and SQIVND (reference sequence). CDR3 DNA sequence: TGTGCCAGTATCTCCCTGGGGGGTAATGAGCAGTTCTTC. Amino acid sequence: CASISLGGNEQFF.

This chain links TRBV11-2 with TRBJ1-6; no clear D gene. In germline, CDR1 is SGHAT, CDR2 FQNNGV. Trimming removed 7 bases at V and 12 bases at J, with 16 bases between. This CDR3 has 13 amino acids. The DNA of the CDR3 is TGTGCCAGCAAACATTCAACCAGCGGACCCCTCCACTTT. It specifies CASKHSTSGPLHF.

This chain uses TRBV7-2 with TRBJ2-7; 9 nucleotides align to TRBD2. The CDR3 has 16 amino acids. Germline-derived CDR1 and CDR2 are SGHTA and FQGNSA. The V and J ends lost 5 bases and 6 bases, in that order; junction bases with no gene match: 14. The CDR3 DNA reads as TGTGCCAGCAGCATTCTTCCTAGCGGGGAGGGCGCCGAGCAGTACTTC. It specifies CASSILPSGEGAEQYF.

This chain joins TRBV11-3 and TRBJ2-1; the match to TRBD2 covers 8 bases. V gave up 5 bases and J gave up 0 bases; unmatched junction bases: 3. The CDR3 runs to 15 residues. CDR1 and CDR2 (germline): SGHNT, YENEEA. CDR3 in amino acids: CASSPSGSSYNEQFF. The CDR3 nucleotides read TGTGCCAGCAGCCCCAGCGGGAGCTCCTACAATGAGCAGTTCTTC. The variable domain in full, completed from reference TRBV11-3 and TRBJ2-1, reads EAGVVQSPRYKIIEKKQPVAFWCNPISGHNTLYWYLQNLGQGPELLIRYENEEAVDDSQLPKDRFSAERLKGVDSTLKIQPAELGDSAVYLCASSPSGSSYNEQFFGPGTRLTVL.

This clone showed up just a few times. CDR3 nucleotide sequence: TGTGCCAGCAGCCGGTCCCCCTCCTACGAGCAGTACTTC. This gives the protein CASSRSPSYEQYF. The rearrangement joins TRBV11-3 to TRBJ2-7; D is uncertain. This CDR3 has 13 amino acids. CDR1 and CDR2 from the germline V gene are SGHNT and YENEEA. The germline V and J ends were trimmed by 5 bases and 0 bases, with 8 bases remaining between them.

The chain joins TRBV19 to TRBJ1-1; TRBD1 might be the D (5 bases). The germline V gene has CDR1 LNHDA and CDR2 SQIVND (reference sequence). The CDR3 sequence is 16 residues long. Trimming stripped 5 bases from V and 3 bases from J, with 19 bases between. CDR3 sequence: CASSPHKGASDTEAFF. The CDR3 DNA reads TGTGCCAGTAGTCCCCATAAAGGGGCCTCTGACACTGAAGCTTTCTTT.

The genes are TRBV4-3 and TRBJ2-3, with 8 bases matching TRBD2. The V and J ends lost 1 base and 3 bases, in that order; junction bases with no gene match: 3. Germline-derived CDR1 and CDR2 are LGHNA and YSLEER. The CDR3 covers 15 residues. The CDR3 reads CASSQAGGPTDTQYF. The CDR3 bases are TGCGCCAGCAGCCAAGCGGGAGGGCCTACAGATACGCAGTATTTT.

This clone has just a few counts. This chain uses TRBV19 with TRBJ2-1; 9 positions agree with TRBD2. The junction had 6 bases not matched to a gene; V was cut back by 1 base and J by 5 bases. Germline loops: CDR1 LNHDA, CDR2 SQIVND (reference sequence). The CDR3 is 16 residues long. CDR3 amino acids: CASSIVRGGGDNEQFF. For the CDR3, the DNA is TGTGCCAGTAGTATAGTAAGGGGCGGGGGGGACAATGAGCAGTTCTTC.

This CDR3 reads CSASRGVGYTF. CDR3 bases: TGCAGTGCTAGTCGGGGGGTTGGCTACACCTTC. The gene calls are TRBV20-1 and TRBJ1-2; possibly TRBD1 for D (5 bases). The V end lost 3 bases, the J end lost 7 bases, and 9 bases lay between the germline ends. Germline CDR1 reads DFQATT; CDR2 reads SNEGSKA (reference sequence). This CDR3 is 11 amino acids long.

The V and J genes are TRBV9 and TRBJ1-4, with 11 bases lining up with TRBD1. The germline gives CDR1 SGDLS, CDR2 YYNGEE. The CDR3 totals 16 residues. Losses at the gene ends were 4 bases for V and 4 bases for J; bases not matched to a gene: 6. CDR3 bases: TGTGCCAGCAGCTACGGACAGGGGGCGGGTAATGAAAAACTGTTTTTT. Protein: CASSYGQGAGNEKLFF.

The J gene is TRBJ2-7, the V gene TRBV10-3; TRBD1 is a possible D gene (6 bases). The CDR3 runs 16 residues. Germline loops: CDR1 ENHRY, CDR2 SYGVKD. Trimming cost V 3 bases and J 0 bases, with 15 bases left between them. The CDR3 DNA reads TGTGCCATCAGTGACCCAGGACAGTCTAGCTCCTACGAGCAGTACTTC. Amino acid sequence: CAISDPGQSSSYEQYF.

The chain has TRBV15 and TRBJ1-5; no clear D gene. Germline V gives CDR1 LNHNV, CDR2 YYDKDF (reference sequence). V was clipped by 3 bases and J by 5 bases, with 5 bases between them. The length of the CDR3 is 12 residues. CDR3 bases: TGTGCCACCAGCAGCCTATATCAGCCCCAGCATTTT. It yields the protein CATSSLYQPQHF.

The V call is TRBV5-1, the J call TRBJ2-5; D may be TRBD2 (5 bases). CDR1 and CDR2 from the germline V gene are SGHRS and YFSETQ. V lost 7 bases and J lost 5, with 18 bases in between. The CDR3 contains 14 residues. For the CDR3, the DNA is TGCGCCAGCTCTCCCAGCGGTTACGGGGAGACCCAGTACTTC. Encoded protein: CASSPSGYGETQYF. Using reference TRBV5-1 and TRBJ2-5 for the parts outside the CDR3, the full variable domain is KAGVTQTPRYLIKTRGQQVTLSCSPISGHRSVSWYQQTPGQGLQFLFEYFSETQRNKGNFPGRFSGRQFSNSRSEMNVSTLELGDSALYLCASSPSGYGETQYFGPGTRLLVL.

This chain connects TRBV30 to TRBJ1-5; the D gene is possibly TRBD1 (6 bases). The CDR3 covers 13 residues. With 1 base removed from V and 7 bases from J, the gap between germline ends came to 11 bases. CDR1 and CDR2 (germline): GTSNPN, SVGIG (reference sequence). The chain's CDR3 is CAWSAGQRQPQHF. The DNA for the CDR3 is TGTGCCTGGAGTGCCGGACAGCGACAGCCCCAGCATTTT.

This clone was counted once. This chain joins TRBV4-1 and TRBJ1-1, with TRBD1 identical over 7 bases. This CDR3 has 15 amino acids. V lost 4 bases and J lost 3; bases outside the gene matches: 8. Germline CDR1 reads MGHRA; CDR2 reads YSYEKL. This CDR3 is CASSLGQETYTEAFF. As DNA, the CDR3 is TGCGCCAGCAGCCTTGGACAGGAGACGTACACTGAAGCTTTCTTT.

The J gene is TRBJ1-1, the V gene TRBV27; D gene ambiguous. Trimming left V 5 bases short and J 1 base short, with 8 bases between. The CDR3 totals 13 residues. Looked up from germline, CDR1 is MNHEY and CDR2 is SMNVEV (reference sequence). The CDR3 nucleotides are TGTGCCAGCAGTCCGCAGGAGAACACTGAAGCTTTCTTT. Residues: CASSPQENTEAFF.

The chain combines TRBV5-6 with TRBJ1-2, with D maybe TRBD1 (6 bases). The CDR3 spans 16 residues. Germline V gives CDR1 SGHDT, CDR2 YYEEEE. V lost 2 bases to trimming and J lost 6 bases, with 20 bases between them. CDR3 region: CASSFGRTVVTHGYTF. The CDR3 coding sequence is TGTGCCAGCAGCTTCGGGCGGACAGTTGTAACCCATGGCTACACCTTC.

This clone was detected only once. The chain has TRBV6-5 and TRBJ1-5; D is ambiguous. V was trimmed by 6 bases and J by 6 bases, leaving 12 bases between them. Germline assignment: CDR1 MNHEY and CDR2 SVGAGI. The CDR3 is made up of 13 amino acids. The CDR3 DNA reads TGTGCCAGCAGGGACTCATTGGTTCAGCCCCAGCATTTT. Its translation: CASRDSLVQPQHF.

This chain uses TRBV10-3 with TRBJ2-2, with 7 bases lining up with TRBD1. The germline gives CDR1 ENHRY, CDR2 SYGVKD. V was pared by 4 bases and J by 6 bases, with 8 bases of the junction left unmatched. The CDR3 sequence is 15 residues long. CDR3 sequence reads: CAISAEGALSGELFF. The CDR3 DNA is TGTGCCATCAGTGCCGAGGGGGCGCTTTCCGGGGAGCTGTTTTTT.

The CDR3 reads CASAQGRANTGELFF. The CDR3, as DNA: TGTGCCAGCGCCCAGGGCAGGGCGAACACCGGGGAGCTGTTTTTT. The chain carries TRBV11-2 and TRBJ2-2, with a weak D call TRBD1 (5 bases). V was trimmed by 8 bases and J by 0 bases, leaving 13 bases between them. Germline loops: CDR1 SGHAT, CDR2 FQNNGV. This CDR3 contains 15 residues.

The J gene is TRBJ2-7, the V gene TRBV7-2; D call uncertain. The CDR3 totals 15 residues. Germline CDR1 is SGHTA and CDR2 is FQGNSA. The V and J ends lost 0 bases and 6 bases respectively, with 15 bases between them. The CDR3 DNA is TGTGCCAGCAGCTTAGCCCTACAGACCTCCGTCGAGCAGTACTTC. It specifies CASSLALQTSVEQYF.

The chain employs TRBV28 and TRBJ1-2, with a tentative D call TRBD1 (5 bases). Trimming pared 1 base from V and 5 bases from J, leaving 17 bases between. The CDR3 runs 16 residues. Per germline, CDR1 MDHEN and CDR2 SYDVKM. The CDR3 here is CASSLSPRQLTYGYTF. The CDR3 nucleotides read TGTGCCAGCAGTTTATCACCGAGACAGCTTACGTATGGCTACACCTTC.

The J gene is TRBJ2-2, the V gene TRBV5-8; the D gene is possibly TRBD1 (6 bases). The CDR3 has 17 amino acids. V lost 1 base, J lost 5 bases, and 18 bases lay in between. The V gene's germline CDR1 is SGHTS and CDR2 YDEGEE. The CDR3 reads CASSLPLQGRWTGELFF. CDR3 bases: TGTGCCAGCAGCTTGCCCTTACAGGGACGGTGGACCGGGGAGCTGTTTTTT.

V and J are TRBV2 and TRBJ2-6; D unclear. Germline lookup yields CDR1 SNHLY and CDR2 FYNNEI. The CDR3 consists of 15 residues. The V gene lost 3 bases and the J gene lost 0 bases, with 6 bases spanning the gap. The CDR3 is CASSDVRSGANVLTF. The CDR3 coding sequence is TGTGCCAGCAGTGACGTTCGCTCTGGGGCCAACGTCCTGACTTTC.

The chain links TRBV10-3 to TRBJ1-4; D not certain. V dropped 3 bases and J dropped 5 bases, with 7 bases sitting between them. This CDR3 comprises 13 residues. Germline lookup yields CDR1 ENHRY and CDR2 SYGVKD. The CDR3 is CAISDGLNEKLFF. The DNA of the CDR3 is TGTGCCATCAGTGATGGACTAAATGAAAAACTGTTTTTT.